This T cell receptor beta chain came from a study of blood T cell repertoires in COVID-19. The repertoire was sequenced with immunoSEQ multiplex PCR; TCRdb's copy has only in-frame clones and lacks some. The sample has about 67,000 clones; roughly 85% are singletons. Sequenced sample: peripheral blood. The source is a human donor in a cohort sampled during active COVID-19.

The CDR3 DNA follows: TGTGCCAGCAGTGAGGAGCTGGGACTAGCGGGGGGATATAGGCGCGAGCAGTACTTC. Translated, it gives CASSEELGLAGGYRREQYF. The chain couples TRBV2 to TRBJ2-7, with TRBD2 identical over 15 bases. The trim removed 3 bases at V and 6 bases at J, leaving 15 bases unmatched. This CDR3 contains 19 residues. CDR1 and CDR2 (germline): SNHLY, FYNNEI.